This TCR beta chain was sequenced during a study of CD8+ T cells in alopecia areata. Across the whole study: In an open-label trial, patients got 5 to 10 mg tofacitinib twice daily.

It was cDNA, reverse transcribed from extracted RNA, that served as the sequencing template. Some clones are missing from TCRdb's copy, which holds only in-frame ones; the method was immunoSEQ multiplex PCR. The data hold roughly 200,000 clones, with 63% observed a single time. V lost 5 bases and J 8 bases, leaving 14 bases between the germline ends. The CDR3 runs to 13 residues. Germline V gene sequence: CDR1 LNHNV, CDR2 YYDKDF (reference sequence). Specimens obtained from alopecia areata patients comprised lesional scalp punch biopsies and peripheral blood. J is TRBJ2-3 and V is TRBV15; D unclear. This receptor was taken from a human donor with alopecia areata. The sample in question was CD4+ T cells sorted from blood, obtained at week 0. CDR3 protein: CATSGPNRGTQYF. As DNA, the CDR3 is TGTGCCACCAGCGGCCCCAACAGAGGTACGCAGTATTTT.